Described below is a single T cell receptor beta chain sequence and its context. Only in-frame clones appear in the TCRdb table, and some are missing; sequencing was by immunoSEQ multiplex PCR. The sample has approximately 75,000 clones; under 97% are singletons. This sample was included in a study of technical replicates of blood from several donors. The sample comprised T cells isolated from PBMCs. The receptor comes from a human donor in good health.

DNA of the CDR3: TGTGCCTGGAGTGATGGCGGGAATCAGCCCCAGCATTTT. Protein product: CAWSDGGNQPQHF. This chain links TRBV30 with TRBJ1-5; D not resolved. Germline CDR1 is GTSNPN and CDR2 is SVGIG (reference sequence). This CDR3 contains 13 residues. The V and J ends lost 1 base and 4 bases respectively, with 8 bases between them.